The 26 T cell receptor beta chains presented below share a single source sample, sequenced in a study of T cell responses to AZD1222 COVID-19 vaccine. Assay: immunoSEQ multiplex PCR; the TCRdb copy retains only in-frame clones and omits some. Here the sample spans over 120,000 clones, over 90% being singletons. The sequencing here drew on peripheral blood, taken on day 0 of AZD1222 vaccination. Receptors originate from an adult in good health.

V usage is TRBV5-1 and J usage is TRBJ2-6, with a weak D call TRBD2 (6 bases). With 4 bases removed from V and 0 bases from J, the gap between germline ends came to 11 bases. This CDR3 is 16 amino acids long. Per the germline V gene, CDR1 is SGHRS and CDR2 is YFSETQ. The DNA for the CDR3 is TGCGCCAGCAGCCCGCGGGACCTCTCTGGGGCCAACGTCCTGACTTTC. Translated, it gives CASSPRDLSGANVLTF. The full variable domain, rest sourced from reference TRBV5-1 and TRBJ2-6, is KAGVTQTPRYLIKTRGQQVTLSCSPISGHRSVSWYQQTPGQGLQFLFEYFSETQRNKGNFPGRFSGRQFSNSRSEMNVSTLELGDSALYLCASSPRDLSGANVLTFGAGSRLTVL.

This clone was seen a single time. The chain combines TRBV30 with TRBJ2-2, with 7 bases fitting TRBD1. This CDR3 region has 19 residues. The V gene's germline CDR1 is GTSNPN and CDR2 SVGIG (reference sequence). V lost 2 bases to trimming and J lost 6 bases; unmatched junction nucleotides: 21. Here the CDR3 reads CAWSKYRGDRASPPGELFF. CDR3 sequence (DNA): TGTGCCTGGAGTAAATATAGGGGAGACAGGGCCTCTCCTCCCGGGGAGCTGTTTTTT.

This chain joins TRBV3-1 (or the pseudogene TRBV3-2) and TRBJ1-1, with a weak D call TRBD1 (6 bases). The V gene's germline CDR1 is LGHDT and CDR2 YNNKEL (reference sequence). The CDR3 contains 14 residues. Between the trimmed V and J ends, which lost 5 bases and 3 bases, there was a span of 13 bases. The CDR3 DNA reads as TGTGCCAGCAGCTCAGGGGCCGAGCACACTGAAGCTTTCTTT. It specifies CASSSGAEHTEAFF.

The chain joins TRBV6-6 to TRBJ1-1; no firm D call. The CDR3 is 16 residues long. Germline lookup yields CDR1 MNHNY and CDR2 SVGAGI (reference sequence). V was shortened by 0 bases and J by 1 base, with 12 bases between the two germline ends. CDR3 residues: CASSYSAWDPNTEAFF. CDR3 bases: TGTGCCAGCAGTTACTCAGCATGGGATCCGAACACTGAAGCTTTCTTT.

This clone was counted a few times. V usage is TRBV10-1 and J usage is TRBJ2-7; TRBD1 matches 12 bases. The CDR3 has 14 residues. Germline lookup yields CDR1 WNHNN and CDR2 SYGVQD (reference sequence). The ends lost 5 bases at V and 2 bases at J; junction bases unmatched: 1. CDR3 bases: TGCGCCAGCAGTAGGGACAGGGGGCCCTACGAGCAGTACTTC. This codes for CASSRDRGPYEQYF.

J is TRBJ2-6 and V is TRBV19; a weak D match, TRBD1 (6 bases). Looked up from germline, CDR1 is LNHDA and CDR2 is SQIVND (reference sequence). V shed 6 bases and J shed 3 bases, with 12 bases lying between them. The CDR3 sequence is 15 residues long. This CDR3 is CASRLQGGGANVLTF. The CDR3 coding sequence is TGTGCCAGTAGGCTACAGGGTGGTGGGGCCAACGTCCTGACTTTC.

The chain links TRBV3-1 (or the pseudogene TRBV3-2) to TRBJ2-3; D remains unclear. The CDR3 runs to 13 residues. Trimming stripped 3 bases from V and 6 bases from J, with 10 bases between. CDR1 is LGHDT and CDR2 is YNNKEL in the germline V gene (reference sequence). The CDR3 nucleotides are TGTGCCAGCAGCCAGGATAAGCTGGATACGCAGTATTTT. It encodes CASSQDKLDTQYF.

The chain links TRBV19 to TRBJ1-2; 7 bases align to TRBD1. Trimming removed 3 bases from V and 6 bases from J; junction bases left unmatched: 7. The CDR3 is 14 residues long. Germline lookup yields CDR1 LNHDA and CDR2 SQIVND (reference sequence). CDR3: CASSIQGGANGYTF. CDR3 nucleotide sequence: TGTGCCAGTAGTATCCAAGGGGGCGCGAATGGCTACACCTTC.

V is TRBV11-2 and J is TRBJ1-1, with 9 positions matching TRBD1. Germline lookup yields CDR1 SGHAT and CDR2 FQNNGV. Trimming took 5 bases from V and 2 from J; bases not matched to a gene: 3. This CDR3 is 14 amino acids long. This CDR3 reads CASSPQGANTEAFF. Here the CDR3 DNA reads TGTGCCAGCAGCCCACAGGGGGCTAACACTGAAGCTTTCTTT.

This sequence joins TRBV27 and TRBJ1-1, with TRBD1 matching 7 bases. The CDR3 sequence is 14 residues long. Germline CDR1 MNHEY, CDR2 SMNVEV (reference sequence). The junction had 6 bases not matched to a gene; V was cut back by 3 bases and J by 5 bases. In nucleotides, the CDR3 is TGTGCCAGCAGTTTGGACAGGAGAATGACTGAAGCTTTCTTT. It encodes CASSLDRRMTEAFF.

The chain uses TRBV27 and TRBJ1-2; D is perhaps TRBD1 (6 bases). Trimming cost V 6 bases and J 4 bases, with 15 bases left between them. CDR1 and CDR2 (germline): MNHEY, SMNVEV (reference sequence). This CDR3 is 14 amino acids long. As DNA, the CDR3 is TGTGCCAGCAGCCGGGACATCCTTCTCTATGGCTACACCTTC. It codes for CASSRDILLYGYTF.

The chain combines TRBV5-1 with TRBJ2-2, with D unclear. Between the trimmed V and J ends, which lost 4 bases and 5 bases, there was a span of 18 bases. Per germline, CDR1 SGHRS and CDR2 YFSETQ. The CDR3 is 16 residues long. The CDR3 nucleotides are TGCGCCAGCAGCCTCGTAGCAGAAATGGGGACCGGGGAGCTGTTTTTT. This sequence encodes CASSLVAEMGTGELFF.

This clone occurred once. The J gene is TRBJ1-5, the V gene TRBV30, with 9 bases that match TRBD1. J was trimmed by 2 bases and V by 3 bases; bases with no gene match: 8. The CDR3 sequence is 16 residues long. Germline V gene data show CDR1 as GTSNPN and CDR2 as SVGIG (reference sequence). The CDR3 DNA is TGTGCCTGGAGGGCTACAGGGGGCTCGGGCAATCAGCCCCAGCATTTT. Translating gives CAWRATGGSGNQPQHF.

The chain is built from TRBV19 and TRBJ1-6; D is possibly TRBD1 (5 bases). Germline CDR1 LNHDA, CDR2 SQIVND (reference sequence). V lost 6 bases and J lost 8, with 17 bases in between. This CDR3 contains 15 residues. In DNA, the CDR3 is TGTGCCAGTAGCTCCGGGACGGTTTATTATTCACCCCTCCACTTT. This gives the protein CASSSGTVYYSPLHF.

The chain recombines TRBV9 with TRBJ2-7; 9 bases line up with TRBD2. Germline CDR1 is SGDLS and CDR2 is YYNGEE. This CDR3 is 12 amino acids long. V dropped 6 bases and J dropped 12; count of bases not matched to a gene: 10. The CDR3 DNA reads TGTGCCAGCAACTCTAGCGGGATGAGAGTGTACTTC. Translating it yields CASNSSGMRVYF.

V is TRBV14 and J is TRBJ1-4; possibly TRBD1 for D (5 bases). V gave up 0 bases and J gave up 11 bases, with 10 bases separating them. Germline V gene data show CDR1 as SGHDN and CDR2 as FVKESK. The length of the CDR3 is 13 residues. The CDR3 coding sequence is TGTGCCAGCAGCCAAGATCGATCAGGGAAACTGTTTTTT. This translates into CASSQDRSGKLFF.

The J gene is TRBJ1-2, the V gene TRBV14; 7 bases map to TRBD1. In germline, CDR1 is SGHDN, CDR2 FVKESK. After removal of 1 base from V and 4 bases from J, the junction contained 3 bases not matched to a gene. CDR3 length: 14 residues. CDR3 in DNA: TGTGCCAGCAGCCAAGTATCAGGGGGCTATGGCTACACCTTC. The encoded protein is CASSQVSGGYGYTF.

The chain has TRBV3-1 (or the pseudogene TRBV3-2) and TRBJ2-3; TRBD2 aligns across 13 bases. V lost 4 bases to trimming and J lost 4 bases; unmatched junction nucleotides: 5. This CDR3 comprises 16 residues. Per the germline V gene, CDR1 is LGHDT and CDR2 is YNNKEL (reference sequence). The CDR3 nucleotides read TGTGCCAGCAGCCGCAGGACTAGCGGGAGCCCAGATACGCAGTATTTT. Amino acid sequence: CASSRRTSGSPDTQYF.

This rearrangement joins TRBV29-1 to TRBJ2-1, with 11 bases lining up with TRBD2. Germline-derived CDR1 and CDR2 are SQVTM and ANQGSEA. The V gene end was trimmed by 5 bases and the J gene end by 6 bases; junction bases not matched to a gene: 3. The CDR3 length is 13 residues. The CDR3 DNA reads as TGCAGCGTTCCGGGACTAGCGGCCAATGAGCAGTTCTTC. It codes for CSVPGLAANEQFF.

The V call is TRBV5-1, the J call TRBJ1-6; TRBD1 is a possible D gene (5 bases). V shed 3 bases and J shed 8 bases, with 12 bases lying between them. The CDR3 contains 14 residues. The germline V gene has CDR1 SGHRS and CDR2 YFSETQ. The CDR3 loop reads CASSWDGDDSPLHF. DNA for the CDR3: TGCGCCAGCAGCTGGGACGGGGATGATTCACCCCTCCACTTT.

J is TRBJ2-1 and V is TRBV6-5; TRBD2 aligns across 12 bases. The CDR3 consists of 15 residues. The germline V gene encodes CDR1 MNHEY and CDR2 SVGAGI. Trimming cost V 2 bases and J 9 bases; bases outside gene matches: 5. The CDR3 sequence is CASSYQTSGSGEQFF. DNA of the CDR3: TGTGCCAGCAGTTACCAGACTAGCGGGAGCGGTGAGCAGTTCTTC.

The CDR3 DNA is TGTGCCATCAACAAACAGGGCTACGAGCAGTACTTC. It yields the protein CAINKQGYEQYF. The rearrangement joins TRBV10-3 to TRBJ2-7, with a possible D match to TRBD1 (6 bases). Trimming left V 7 bases short and J 3 bases short, with 10 bases between. The CDR3 consists of 12 residues. Germline V gene data show CDR1 as ENHRY and CDR2 as SYGVKD.

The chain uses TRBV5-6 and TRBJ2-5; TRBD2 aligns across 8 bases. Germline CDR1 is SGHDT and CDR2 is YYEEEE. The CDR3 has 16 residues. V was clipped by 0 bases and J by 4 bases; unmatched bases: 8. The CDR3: CASSLDGAGVPETQYF. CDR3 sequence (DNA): TGTGCCAGCAGCTTGGATGGAGCGGGAGTCCCAGAGACCCAGTACTTC. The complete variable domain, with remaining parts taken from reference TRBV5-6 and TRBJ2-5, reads DAGVTQSPTHLIKTRGQQVTLRCSPKSGHDTVSWYQQALGQGPQFIFQYYEEEERQRGNFPDRFSGHQFPNYSSELNVNALLLGDSALYLCASSLDGAGVPETQYFGPGTRLLVL.

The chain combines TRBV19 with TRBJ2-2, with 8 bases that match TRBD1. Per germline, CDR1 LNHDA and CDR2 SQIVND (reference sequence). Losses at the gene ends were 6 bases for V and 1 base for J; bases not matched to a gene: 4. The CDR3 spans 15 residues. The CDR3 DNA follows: TGTGCCAGTAGGCCGGGACAGGAGAACACCGGGGAGCTGTTTTTT. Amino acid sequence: CASRPGQENTGELFF.

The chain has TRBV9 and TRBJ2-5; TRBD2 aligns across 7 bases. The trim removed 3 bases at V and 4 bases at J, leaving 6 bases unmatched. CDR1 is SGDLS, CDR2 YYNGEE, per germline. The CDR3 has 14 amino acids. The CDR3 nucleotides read TGTGCCAGCAGCGAGAGCGGGACGGCAGAGACCCAGTACTTC. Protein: CASSESGTAETQYF.

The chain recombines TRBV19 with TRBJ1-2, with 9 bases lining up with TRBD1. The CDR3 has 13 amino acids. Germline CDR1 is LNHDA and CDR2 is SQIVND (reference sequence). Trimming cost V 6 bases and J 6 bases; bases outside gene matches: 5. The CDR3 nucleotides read TGTGCCAGTAGGCTACAGGGGGCTGATGGCTACACCTTC. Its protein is CASRLQGADGYTF. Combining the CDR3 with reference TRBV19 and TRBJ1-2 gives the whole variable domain DGGITQSPKYLFRKEGQNVTLSCEQNLNHDAMYWYRQDPGQGLRLIYYSQIVNDFQKGDIAEGYSVSREKKESFPLTVTSAQKNPTAFYLCASRLQGADGYTFGSGTRLTVV.